This T cell receptor (beta chain) was found in a study of neurological immune-mediated disorders. Germline V gene data show CDR1 as SGHRS and CDR2 as YFSETQ. Between the trimmed V and J ends, which lost 4 bases and 0 bases, there was a span of 16 bases. The CDR3 runs to 16 residues. General study results and limits: The level of TCR clonal expansion was highest in patients with HTLV-1-associated myelopathy and lowest in multiple sclerosis, where it fell below the level seen in healthy controls. The absence of shared CDR3 amino acid sequences among expanded clones across subjects suggests private repertoires in all groups.

The making of cDNA relied on 5'RACE with 10-nucleotide random UMIs. MiXCR, applied by TCRdb to the 5' RACE reads, yields one record per CDR3 protein. The repertoire has 25,000 to 30,000 distinct CDR3 sequences, 20% to 25% of them found once; the top ten carry less than 35%. Each sorted-subset library came from 1 million CD4+ or CD8+ T cells. With respect to this clonotype: Its antigen remains unknown.

This receptor was obtained from a man aged 50 to 59 with HTLV-1-associated myelopathy (HAM/TSP). The chain combines TRBV5-1 with TRBJ1-1, with D possibly TRBD1 on 6 matching bases. The sample consisted of CD4+ T cells from blood. The CDR3 loop is CASSEGGAKMNTEAFF. The CDR3 DNA reads as TGCGCCAGCAGCGAGGGGGGCGCGAAAATGAACACTGAAGCTTTCTTT.